Shown below are 32 T cell receptor beta chains from a single sample sequenced in a study of blood T cell repertoires in COVID-19. Libraries were prepared by immunoSEQ multiplex PCR; TCRdb keeps only in-frame clonotypes and omits some of them. There are under 250,000 clones in the sample; approximately 85% occur only once, and 5.5% to 6.5% lies in the top ten. Sequenced sample: peripheral blood. These receptor sequences come from an elderly woman with COVID-19, enrolled during active disease.

The V call is TRBV9, the J call TRBJ2-1; 8 bases are shared with TRBD1. Germline CDR1 SGDLS, CDR2 YYNGEE. The V gene end was trimmed by 4 bases and the J gene end by 6 bases; junction bases not matched to a gene: 18. The CDR3 is made up of 18 amino acids. The CDR3 DNA reads as TGTGCCAGCAGCATTCGTCCTTTAGGACAGGGAATATCCAATGAGCAGTTCTTC. Protein sequence: CASSIRPLGQGISNEQFF. The entire variable domain, with the rest obtained from reference TRBV9 and TRBJ2-1, is as follows: DSGVTQTPKHLITATGQRVTLRCSPRSGDLSVYWYQQSLDQGLQFLIQYYNGEERAKGNILERFSAQQFPDLHSELNLSSLELGDSALYFCASSIRPLGQGISNEQFFGPGTRLTVL.

This chain connects TRBV10-1 to TRBJ2-3; 11 nucleotides align to TRBD2. Germline V lookup: CDR1 WNHNN, CDR2 SYGVQD (reference sequence). The CDR3 is 16 amino acids. With V trimmed by 3 bases and J by 2 bases, 4 bases remained unmatched. CDR3 in amino acids: CASSESLAGATDTQYF. The DNA of the CDR3 is TGCGCCAGCAGTGAATCACTAGCGGGGGCCACAGATACGCAGTATTTT.

The J gene is TRBJ1-1, the V gene TRBV30; D may be TRBD1 (5 bases). Trimming pared 3 bases from V and 12 bases from J, leaving 14 bases between. The CDR3 totals 11 residues. The germline V gene encodes CDR1 GTSNPN and CDR2 SVGIG (reference sequence). Here the CDR3 reads CAWREPRESFF. The CDR3 DNA sequence: TGTGCCTGGAGGGAGCCCAGGGAATCTTTCTTT.

Details on this clone: This specimen includes other DNA sequences encoding the same CDR3. The chain couples TRBV18 to TRBJ1-2; TRBD1 agrees at 8 bases. Germline CDR1 and CDR2: KGHSH and LQKENI. CDR3 length: 13 amino acids. The J segment lost 5 bases and the V segment lost 4 bases, leaving 3 bases of the junction unmatched. The DNA of the CDR3 is TGTGCCAGCTCACTGGACAGGGTTTATGGCTACACCTTC. This codes for CASSLDRVYGYTF.

CDR3 bases: TGCGCCAGCAGCAAAACAGGGCAGAACACTGAAGCTTTCTTT. It translates to CASSKTGQNTEAFF. The chain links TRBV5-1 to TRBJ1-1, with D possibly matching TRBD1 (6 bases). Germline lookup yields CDR1 SGHRS and CDR2 YFSETQ. Trimming took 4 bases from V and 1 from J, leaving 11 bases between them. There are 14 residues in the CDR3.

The chain links TRBV9 to TRBJ2-7; D gene unclear. The ends were cut back, 4 bases at V and 0 bases at J, with 11 bases in the middle. Per germline, CDR1 SGDLS and CDR2 YYNGEE. This CDR3 has 14 amino acids. The CDR3 is CASSLAGNSYEQYF. Here the CDR3 DNA reads TGTGCCAGCAGCTTAGCAGGTAACTCCTACGAGCAGTACTTC.

The gene calls are TRBV5-1 and TRBJ1-3; 7 bases are a match to TRBD1. This CDR3 spans 15 amino acids. V gave up 4 bases and J gave up 2 bases; unmatched junction bases: 6. CDR1 and CDR2 (germline): SGHRS, YFSETQ. The CDR3 sequence: CASSPLQGTGNTIYF. In DNA form, the CDR3 reads TGCGCCAGCAGCCCATTACAGGGGACTGGAAACACCATATATTTT. The whole variable domain, remainder taken from reference TRBV5-1 and TRBJ1-3, is KAGVTQTPRYLIKTRGQQVTLSCSPISGHRSVSWYQQTPGQGLQFLFEYFSETQRNKGNFPGRFSGRQFSNSRSEMNVSTLELGDSALYLCASSPLQGTGNTIYFGEGSWLTVV.

This clone was picked up one time. The chain is built from TRBV5-6 and TRBJ1-2; D perhaps matches TRBD1 (6 bases). The CDR3 extends over 15 amino acids. V lost 4 bases to trimming and J lost 5 bases, with 18 bases between them. The germline V gene has CDR1 SGHDT and CDR2 YYEEEE. The CDR3, as DNA: TGTGCCAGCAGCCCCGGGGCAGGGACACTTTATGGCTACACCTTC. Translating it yields CASSPGAGTLYGYTF.

The V gene is TRBV5-1, the J gene TRBJ1-2; TRBD1 matches 10 bases. Trimming removed 9 bases from V and 6 bases from J; junction bases left unmatched: 8. The germline gives CDR1 SGHRS, CDR2 YFSETQ. The CDR3 contains 13 residues. The CDR3 DNA is TGCGCCACCCGACCCGGGACAGGGGATGGCTACACCTTC. This translates into CATRPGTGDGYTF.

The V call is TRBV7-9, the J call TRBJ2-1; possibly TRBD2 for D (6 bases). The V and J ends lost 3 bases and 8 bases respectively, with 17 bases between them. CDR1 is SEHNR and CDR2 is FQNEAQ in the germline V gene (reference sequence). The CDR3 has 15 residues. The CDR3 region is CASSFGTSVLDEQFF. CDR3 sequence (DNA): TGTGCCAGCAGCTTTGGGACTTCCGTTCTGGATGAGCAGTTCTTC.

The chain has TRBV7-2 and TRBJ2-3; 9 bases are shared with TRBD2. The CDR3 length is 16 residues. CDR1 and CDR2 from the germline V gene are SGHTA and FQGNSA. The J segment lost 4 bases and the V segment lost 2 bases, leaving 7 bases of the junction unmatched. Written as DNA, the CDR3 is TGTGCCAGCAGCTTAAGACGCGGGGGGGCCCCAGATACGCAGTATTTT. Translating it yields CASSLRRGGAPDTQYF.

The chain recombines TRBV28 with TRBJ2-7; D gene ambiguous. The V gene lost 6 bases and the J gene lost 1 base, with 10 bases spanning the gap. CDR3 length: 13 residues. Per germline, CDR1 MDHEN and CDR2 SYDVKM. CDR3 sequence reads: CASRVTDSYEQYF. CDR3 nucleotide sequence: TGTGCCAGCAGAGTTACTGATTCCTACGAGCAGTACTTC.

The chain couples TRBV9 to TRBJ1-5, with D hard to call. Germline V gives CDR1 SGDLS, CDR2 YYNGEE. The CDR3 length is 15 residues. Trimming pared 0 bases from V and 2 bases from J, leaving 9 bases between. CDR3 sequence: CASSVGLGGNQPQHF. CDR3 coding DNA: TGTGCCAGCAGCGTAGGACTTGGCGGCAATCAGCCCCAGCATTTT. Based on the CDR3 plus reference TRBV9 and TRBJ1-5, the full variable domain is DSGVTQTPKHLITATGQRVTLRCSPRSGDLSVYWYQQSLDQGLQFLIQYYNGEERAKGNILERFSAQQFPDLHSELNLSSLELGDSALYFCASSVGLGGNQPQHFGDGTRLSIL.

The chain recombines TRBV3-1 (or the pseudogene TRBV3-2) with TRBJ1-6; 7 nucleotides align to TRBD1. The J segment lost 9 bases and the V segment lost 4 bases, leaving 15 bases of the junction unmatched. The CDR3 contains 17 residues. Germline loops: CDR1 LGHDT, CDR2 YNNKEL (reference sequence). CDR3 sequence reads: CASSPAGGLIGGSPLHF. Here the CDR3 DNA reads TGTGCCAGCAGCCCAGCAGGGGGGCTAATCGGTGGTTCACCCCTCCACTTT.

The chain couples TRBV5-4 to TRBJ2-5; a weak D match, TRBD2 (6 bases). Trimming cost V 1 base and J 2 bases, with 12 bases left between them. The CDR3 is 15 residues long. Germline values: CDR1 SGHNT, CDR2 YYREEE (reference sequence). The DNA of the CDR3 is TGTGCCAGCAGCTTGAGGCGGGGACTTCAAGAGACCCAGTACTTC. Its translation is CASSLRRGLQETQYF. Full variable domain (rest looked up from reference TRBV5-4 and TRBJ2-5): ETGVTQSPTHLIKTRGQQVTLRCSSQSGHNTVSWYQQALGQGPQFIFQYYREEENGRGNFPPRFSGLQFPNYSSELNVNALELDDSALYLCASSLRRGLQETQYFGPGTRLLVL.

This clone was recorded a few times. The rearrangement uses TRBV28 and TRBJ2-3, with TRBD2 matching 15 bases. This CDR3 spans 18 amino acids. From germline, CDR1 is MDHEN and CDR2 SYDVKM. V dropped 6 bases and J dropped 4; count of bases not matched to a gene: 11. CDR3 sequence (DNA): TGTGCCAGCAGCCCCGGTTCAGGGACTAGCGGGGGGTCAGATACGCAGTATTTT. Translation: CASSPGSGTSGGSDTQYF.

V usage is TRBV11-2 and J usage is TRBJ1-6; the D gene is possibly TRBD1 (5 bases). V lost 2 bases and J lost 9, with 11 bases in between. In germline, CDR1 is SGHAT, CDR2 FQNNGV. This CDR3 is built from 14 residues. As DNA, the CDR3 is TGTGCCAGCAGCTTATGGGGGGTTGGTTCACCCCTCCACTTT. Its protein is CASSLWGVGSPLHF.

The CDR3 nucleotides read TGTGCCAGCTCACCAGGGACAGGGACCGGCTACACCTTC. It specifies CASSPGTGTGYTF. The chain combines TRBV18 with TRBJ1-2; 9 nucleotides align to TRBD1. The CDR3 extends over 13 amino acids. Germline trimming cut 2 bases from V and 8 bases from J; bases unmatched to any gene: 3. Per germline, CDR1 KGHSH and CDR2 LQKENI.

This rearrangement joins TRBV6-6 to TRBJ2-1; tentative D call: TRBD2 (6 bases). The CDR3 extends over 13 amino acids. Trimming removed 6 bases from V and 7 bases from J, with 13 bases in between. Germline CDR1 and CDR2: MNHNY and SVGAGI (reference sequence). The CDR3 DNA reads TGTGCCAGCAGCCCAAGAGCGGGTAATGAGCAGTTCTTC. Protein: CASSPRAGNEQFF.

This chain joins TRBV2 and TRBJ1-6, with D maybe TRBD1 (5 bases). Per germline, CDR1 SNHLY and CDR2 FYNNEI. The CDR3 contains 14 residues. The V gene lost 6 bases and the J gene lost 10 bases, with 16 bases spanning the gap. CDR3 region: CASRYNAQGSPLHF. The CDR3 nucleotides read TGTGCCAGCAGGTATAATGCCCAGGGATCACCCCTCCACTTT.

This clone showed up just once. The gene calls are TRBV19 and TRBJ1-1; D is undetermined. Germline V gene data show CDR1 as LNHDA and CDR2 as SQIVND (reference sequence). V was clipped by 3 bases and J by 0 bases, with 11 bases between them. The CDR3 spans 15 residues. In nucleotides, the CDR3 is TGTGCCAGTAGTATCGCTCAGGCCCTGAACACTGAAGCTTTCTTT. It yields the protein CASSIAQALNTEAFF.

The V gene is TRBV7-6, the J gene TRBJ1-6; a weak D match, TRBD1 (5 bases). This CDR3 has 15 amino acids. The germline gives CDR1 SGHVS, CDR2 FNYEAQ. The V and J ends lost 2 bases and 9 bases respectively, with 14 bases between them. The CDR3 here is CASSLLRGGGSPLHF. CDR3 in DNA: TGTGCCAGCAGCTTACTTAGGGGAGGTGGTTCACCCCTCCACTTT.

This chain uses TRBV5-1 with TRBJ1-5; 9 nucleotides line up with TRBD1. CDR1 and CDR2 (germline): SGHRS, YFSETQ. The CDR3 is 15 residues long. V was pared by 0 bases and J by 3 bases, with 1 base of the junction left unmatched. Here the CDR3 DNA reads TGCGCCAGCAGCTTGGGGACAGGGGACAATCAGCCCCAGCATTTT. It codes for CASSLGTGDNQPQHF.

This rearrangement joins TRBV3-1 (or the pseudogene TRBV3-2) to TRBJ2-1; 13 bases agree with TRBD2. The V segment lost 0 bases and the J segment 14 bases; nucleotides outside the gene matches: 16. The CDR3 loop spans 18 amino acids. In germline, CDR1 is LGHDT, CDR2 YNNKEL (reference sequence). This chain's CDR3 is CASSQDRGTSGVGCLKFF. For the CDR3, the DNA is TGTGCCAGCAGCCAAGATCGGGGGACTAGCGGGGTGGGCTGCCTTAAGTTCTTC.

The genes are TRBV10-3 and TRBJ1-1; possibly TRBD1 for D (5 bases). Germline CDR1 and CDR2: ENHRY and SYGVKD. This CDR3 region has 16 residues. Deletions cut 0 bases from V and 1 base from J, with 12 bases between. In DNA form, the CDR3 reads TGTGCCATCAGTGAGTCTAGGGGACTGACGAACACTGAAGCTTTCTTT. Translation gives CAISESRGLTNTEAFF.

V gene TRBV12-3 or TRBV12-4 combines with J gene TRBJ1-1, with D maybe TRBD1 (6 bases). Trimming removed 6 bases at V and 11 bases at J, with 16 bases between. There are 12 residues in the CDR3. The CDR3 bases are TGTGCCAGCAGGTTCACAGGGAGTAGGGCTTTCTTT. Protein: CASRFTGSRAFF.

The chain has TRBV30 and TRBJ2-3, with D hard to call. V was shortened by 4 bases and J by 4 bases, with 9 bases between the two germline ends. This CDR3 has 12 residues. Germline V gene lookup returns CDR1 GTSNPN and CDR2 SVGIG (reference sequence). The CDR3 bases are TGTGCCTGGAACCTATTCGCAGATACGCAGTATTTT. It is translated as CAWNLFADTQYF.

The table lists this clone with a count of one. DNA of the CDR3: TGTGCCAGCAGTTTTTCGGTGACAGGGCGGAATCAGCCCCAGCATTTT. As protein: CASSFSVTGRNQPQHF. The V gene is TRBV6-6, the J gene TRBJ1-5, with TRBD1 identical over 7 bases. Losses at the gene ends were 4 bases for V and 4 bases for J; bases not matched to a gene: 10. Germline values: CDR1 MNHNY, CDR2 SVGAGI (reference sequence). The CDR3 is 16 amino acids.

The gene calls are TRBV4-2 and TRBJ2-3; the match to TRBD2 covers 10 bases. CDR3 size: 19 residues. CDR1 and CDR2 (germline): LGHNA, YNFKEQ. With 1 base clipped from V and 2 bases from J, the junction kept 12 bases outside the gene matches. The CDR3 region is CASSQVASGGRLDTDTQYF. The CDR3 DNA reads TGTGCCAGCAGCCAAGTCGCTAGCGGGGGTCGTCTGGACACAGATACGCAGTATTTT.

The rearrangement links TRBV19 to TRBJ1-2; possible D gene TRBD1, 5 bases. Germline V gene sequence: CDR1 LNHDA, CDR2 SQIVND (reference sequence). This CDR3 has 17 residues. The V end was cut by 3 bases, the J end by 0 bases, with 17 bases between. Here the CDR3 DNA reads TGTGCCAGTAGTATCGGCGGGGGAGGGGCTCCTAACTATGGCTACACCTTC. Residues: CASSIGGGGAPNYGYTF.

This chain connects TRBV5-1 to TRBJ1-6; the D gene is possibly TRBD1 (5 bases). CDR1 SGHRS and CDR2 YFSETQ come from the germline V gene. The CDR3 is 16 residues long. Trimming left V 0 bases short and J 5 bases short, with 12 bases between. This CDR3 reads CASSLVGRGNNSPLHF. For the CDR3, the DNA is TGCGCCAGCAGCTTGGTGGGGAGGGGTAATAATTCACCCCTCCACTTT.

The CDR3 DNA reads TGTGCCAGTAAGGGACAGGGCACCGGGGAGCTGTTTTTT. Amino acid sequence: CASKGQGTGELFF. The chain links TRBV19 to TRBJ2-2, with TRBD1 matching over 9 bases. Unmatched junction bases numbered 1, after V lost 7 bases and J lost 4 bases. The CDR3 has 13 residues. Germline V CDR1 and CDR2: LNHDA, SQIVND (reference sequence). The whole variable domain, filled in from reference TRBV19 and TRBJ2-2, reads DGGITQSPKYLFRKEGQNVTLSCEQNLNHDAMYWYRQDPGQGLRLIYYSQIVNDFQKGDIAEGYSVSREKKESFPLTVTSAQKNPTAFYLCASKGQGTGELFFGEGSRLTVL.